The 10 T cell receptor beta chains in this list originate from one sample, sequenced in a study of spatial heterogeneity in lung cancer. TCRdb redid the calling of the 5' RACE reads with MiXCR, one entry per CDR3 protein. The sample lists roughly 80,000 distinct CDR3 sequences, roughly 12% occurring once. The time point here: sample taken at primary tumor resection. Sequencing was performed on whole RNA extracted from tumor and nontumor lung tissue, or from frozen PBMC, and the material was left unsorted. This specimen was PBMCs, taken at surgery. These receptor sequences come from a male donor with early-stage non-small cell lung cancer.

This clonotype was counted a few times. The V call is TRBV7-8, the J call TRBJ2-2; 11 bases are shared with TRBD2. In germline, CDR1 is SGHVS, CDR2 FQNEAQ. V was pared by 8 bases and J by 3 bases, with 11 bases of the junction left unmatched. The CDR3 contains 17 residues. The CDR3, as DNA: TGTGCCAGCTTACCTCTAGCGGGAGGAGTTTACACCGGGGAGCTGTTTTTT. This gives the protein CASLPLAGGVYTGELFF. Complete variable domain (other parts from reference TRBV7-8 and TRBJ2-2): GAGVSQSPRYKVAKRGQDVALRCDPISGHVSLFWYQQALGQGPEFLTYFQNEAQLDKSGLPSDRFFAERPEGSVSTLKIQRTQQEDSAVYLCASLPLAGGVYTGELFFGEGSRLTVL.

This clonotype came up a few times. In DNA form, the CDR3 reads TGTGCCAGCAGCGTAGTCGACACTGGGCCTCTATCTGGCTACACCTTC. It specifies CASSVVDTGPLSGYTF. V and J are TRBV9 and TRBJ1-2, with no clear D. V was cut by 0 bases and J by 7 bases, with 19 bases left in between. CDR3 length equals 16 residues. CDR1 is SGDLS and CDR2 is YYNGEE in the germline V gene. The whole variable domain, filled in from reference TRBV9 and TRBJ1-2, reads DSGVTQTPKHLITATGQRVTLRCSPRSGDLSVYWYQQSLDQGLQFLIQYYNGEERAKGNILERFSAQQFPDLHSELNLSSLELGDSALYFCASSVVDTGPLSGYTFGSGTRLTVV.

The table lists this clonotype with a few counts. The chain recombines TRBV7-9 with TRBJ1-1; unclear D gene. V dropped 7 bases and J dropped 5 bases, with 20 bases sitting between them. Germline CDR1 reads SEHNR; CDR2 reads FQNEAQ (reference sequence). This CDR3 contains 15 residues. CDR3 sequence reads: CASITQSYSGTEAFF. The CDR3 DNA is TGTGCCAGCATCACTCAGTCGTATTCGGGGACTGAAGCTTTCTTT.

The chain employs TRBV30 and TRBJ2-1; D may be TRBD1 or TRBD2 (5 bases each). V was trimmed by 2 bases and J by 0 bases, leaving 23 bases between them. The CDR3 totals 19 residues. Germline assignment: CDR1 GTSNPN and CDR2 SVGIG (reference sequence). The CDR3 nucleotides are TGTGCCTGGAGTCAACCTGGGACGGCAACCCCAAGCTCCTACAATGAGCAGTTCTTC. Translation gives CAWSQPGTATPSSYNEQFF.

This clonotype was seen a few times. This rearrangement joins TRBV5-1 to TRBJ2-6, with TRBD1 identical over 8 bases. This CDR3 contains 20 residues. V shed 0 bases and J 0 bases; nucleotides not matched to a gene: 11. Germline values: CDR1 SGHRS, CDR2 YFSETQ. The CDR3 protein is CASSLDAGGFGGSGANVLTF. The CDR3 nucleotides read TGCGCCAGCAGCTTGGATGCAGGGGGCTTCGGAGGCTCTGGGGCCAACGTCCTGACTTTC.

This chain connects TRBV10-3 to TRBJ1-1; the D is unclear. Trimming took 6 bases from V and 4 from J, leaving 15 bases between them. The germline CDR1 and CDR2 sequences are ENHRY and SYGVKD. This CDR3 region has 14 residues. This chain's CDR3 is CAISSIGLGTEAFF. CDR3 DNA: TGTGCCATCAGCTCCATCGGGCTGGGCACTGAAGCTTTCTTT.

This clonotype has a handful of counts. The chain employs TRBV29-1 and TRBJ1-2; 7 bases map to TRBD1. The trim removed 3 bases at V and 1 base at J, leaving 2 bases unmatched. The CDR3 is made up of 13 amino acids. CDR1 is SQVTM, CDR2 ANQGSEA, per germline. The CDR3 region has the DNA TGCAGCGTTGAGCAGGGGGATAACTATGGCTACACCTTC. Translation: CSVEQGDNYGYTF. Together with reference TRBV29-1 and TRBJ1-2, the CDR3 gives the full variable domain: SAVISQKPSRDICQRGTSLTIQCQVDSQVTMMFWYRQQPGQSLTLIATANQGSEATYESGFVIDKFPISRPNLTFSTLTVSNMSPEDSSIYLCSVEQGDNYGYTFGSGTRLTVV.

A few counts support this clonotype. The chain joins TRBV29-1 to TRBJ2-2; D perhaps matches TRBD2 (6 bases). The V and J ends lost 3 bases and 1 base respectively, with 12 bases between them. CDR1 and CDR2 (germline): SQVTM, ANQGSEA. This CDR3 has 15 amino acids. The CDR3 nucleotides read TGCAGCGTTGATCAAAACGGGGGGAACACCGGGGAGCTGTTTTTT. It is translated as CSVDQNGGNTGELFF.

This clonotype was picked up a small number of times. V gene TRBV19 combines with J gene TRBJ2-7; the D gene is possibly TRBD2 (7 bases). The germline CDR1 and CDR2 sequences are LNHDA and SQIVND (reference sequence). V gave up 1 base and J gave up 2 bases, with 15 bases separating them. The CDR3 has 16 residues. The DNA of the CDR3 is TGTGCCAGTAGTATAGGAGTCGGGGGGCTCCCCTACGAGCAGTACTTC. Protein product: CASSIGVGGLPYEQYF.

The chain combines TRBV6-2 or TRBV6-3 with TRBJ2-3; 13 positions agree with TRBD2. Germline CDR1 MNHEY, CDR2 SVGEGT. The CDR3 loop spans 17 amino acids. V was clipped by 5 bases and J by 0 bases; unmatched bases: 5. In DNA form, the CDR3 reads TGTGCCAGCAGTCTGGGACTAGCGGGGATCAGCACAGATACGCAGTATTTT. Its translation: CASSLGLAGISTDTQYF.